The rows below give T cell receptor beta chains drawn from one sample of a study of cytomegalovirus exposure and HLA in healthy donors. Only in-frame clones appear in the TCRdb table, and some are missing; sequencing was by immunoSEQ multiplex PCR. The sample lists more than 200,000 clones; 90% were seen once. What was sequenced was PBMCs. The receptors were sampled from a woman in her twenties or thirties in good health and CMV-seronegative. The CDR3 runs from the conserved cysteine through the conserved F or W. D genes are given only for firm matches. Size tells how often a clone was seen (once, few, many) or the class of an expanded clone, and some rows leave it out.

TRBV18	-	TRBJ1-4	-	CASSPSQLQGREKLFF	TGTGCCAGCTCACCATCTCAGTTACAGGGCCGGGAAAAACTGTTTTTT
TRBV11-3	once	TRBJ2-7	-	CASSLGPLRPDEQYF	TGTGCCAGCAGCTTAGGGCCGTTACGCCCGGACGAGCAGTACTTC
TRBV6-6	once	TRBJ2-7	TRBD1	CASSKSPGQGLYEQYF	TGTGCCAGCAGTAAGTCTCCGGGACAGGGTCTCTACGAGCAGTACTTC
TRBV21-1	-	TRBJ2-1	-	CASSKKSFMPHSQFF	TGTGCCAGCAGCAAAAAGAGTTTCATGCCCCACTCCCAGTTCTTC
TRBV5-8	-	TRBJ1-1	-	CASSLSWGGTEAFF	TGTGCCAGCAGCTTGAGCTGGGGCGGCACTGAAGCTTTCTTT
TRBV7-2	-	TRBJ1-5	-	CASSLTAGSNQPQHF	TGTGCCAGCAGCTTGACAGCGGGTAGCAATCAGCCCCAGCATTTT
TRBV7-7	-	TRBJ2-1	-	CASSPGGGYNEQFF	TGTGCCAGCAGCCCTGGTGGGGGTTACAATGAGCAGTTCTTC
TRBV9	-	TRBJ2-3	TRBD2	CASSVISGLAGESADTQYF	TGTGCCAGCAGCGTAATCTCGGGGCTAGCGGGAGAGAGCGCAGATACGCAGTATTTT
TRBV5-1	-	TRBJ2-5	TRBD2	CASSLARTSGRQETQYF	TGCGCCAGCAGCTTGGCCAGAACTAGCGGGCGCCAAGAGACCCAGTACTTC
TRBV11-3	-	TRBJ1-1	-	CASSFTGNTEAFF	TGTGCCAGCAGCTTTACAGGGAACACTGAAGCTTTCTTT
TRBV27	-	TRBJ2-2	-	CASSFWSGELFF	TGTGCCAGCAGTTTTTGGTCCGGGGAGCTGTTTTTT
TRBV29-1	-	TRBJ2-3	-	CSVVGFTDTQYF	TGCAGCGTTGTCGGCTTCACAGATACGCAGTATTTT
TRBV7-3	-	TRBJ2-1	-	CASSLGDRYNEQFF	TGTGCCAGCAGCTTAGGGGACCGTTACAATGAGCAGTTCTTC
TRBV5-6	-	TRBJ1-2	TRBD1	CASSSDRGRGYTF	TGTGCCAGCAGCTCAGACAGGGGGCGAGGCTACACCTTC
TRBV27	-	TRBJ2-3	-	CASSLSLAPTDTQYF	TGTGCCAGCAGTTTATCCTTAGCCCCCACAGATACGCAGTATTTT
TRBV11-2	-	TRBJ2-7	-	CASSFAGGGHEQYF	TGTGCCAGCAGCTTCGCCGGGGGCGGACACGAGCAGTACTTC
TRBV4-2	-	TRBJ2-7	-	CASSQEIRSFGGAGYEQYF	TGTGCCAGCAGCCAAGAGATAAGGTCCTTCGGGGGCGCGGGCTACGAGCAGTACTTC
TRBV6-5	-	TRBJ2-1	-	CASSPGLKDNEQFF	TGTGCCAGCAGTCCGGGACTCAAGGACAATGAGCAGTTCTTC
TRBV28	-	TRBJ2-2	-	CASLGRNTGELFF	TGTGCCAGCCTGGGGAGGAACACCGGGGAGCTGTTTTTT
TRBV5-1	once	TRBJ1-1	TRBD1	CASSLRGTMNTEAFF	TGCGCCAGCAGCCTCAGGGGGACCATGAACACTGAAGCTTTCTTT
TRBV28	-	TRBJ1-2	-	CASSPTPFMGYTF	TGTGCCAGCAGTCCCACGCCTTTTATGGGCTACACCTTC
TRBV29-1	-	TRBJ1-4	-	CSVEDQQSGLFF	TGCAGCGTTGAAGATCAACAGTCGGGACTGTTTTTT
TRBV19	-	TRBJ2-5	-	CASSSGRTTQYF	TGTGCCAGTAGTTCGGGGAGGACCACCCAGTACTTC
TRBV4-3	-	TRBJ1-1	TRBD1	CASSLSGGTEAFF	TGCGCCAGCAGCCTATCAGGGGGTACTGAAGCTTTCTTT
TRBV4-1	-	TRBJ2-2	-	CASSQVTRGTGELFF	TGCGCCAGCAGCCAAGTAACCAGGGGCACCGGGGAGCTGTTTTTT
TRBV4-1	-	TRBJ1-5	-	CASSPEGIQPQHF	TGCGCCAGCAGCCCGGAAGGGATTCAGCCCCAGCATTTT
TRBV30	-	TRBJ1-3	TRBD1	CAWDQGVGNTIYF	TGTGCCTGGGATCAGGGGGTCGGAAACACCATATATTTT
TRBV7-2	-	TRBJ2-7	-	CASSWQGGRNEQYF	TGTGCCAGCAGCTGGCAAGGGGGAAGGAACGAGCAGTACTTC
TRBV7-3	-	TRBJ2-7	TRBD1	CASSPTTGVSEQCF	TGTGCCAGCAGCCCGACTACAGGGGTCAGCGAGCAGTGCTTC
TRBV2	-	TRBJ2-7	-	CASSGAGLYSYEQYF	TGTGCCAGCAGCGGAGCGGGCTTATACTCCTACGAGCAGTACTTC
TRBV11-3	-	TRBJ2-1	-	CASSLQSYNEQFF	TGTGCCAGCAGCTTGCAGTCCTACAATGAGCAGTTCTTC
TRBV19	-	TRBJ2-7	TRBD2	CASSQRTSLTEQYF	TGTGCCAGTAGTCAGAGGACTAGCTTAACCGAGCAGTACTTC
TRBV11-2	once	TRBJ2-7	-	CASSLGSGNSYEQYF	TGTGCCAGCAGCTTAGGGTCAGGGAACTCCTACGAGCAGTACTTC
TRBV10-2	-	TRBJ2-1	-	CASSESGFYNEQFF	TGCGCCAGCAGTGAATCGGGTTTTTACAATGAGCAGTTCTTC
TRBV4-2	-	TRBJ2-1	TRBD1	CASSQMGQGSYNEQFF	TGTGCCAGCAGCCAGATGGGACAGGGGTCCTACAATGAGCAGTTCTTC
TRBV27	-	TRBJ2-1	-	CASSFSLARNNEQFF	TGTGCCAGCAGTTTTAGTCTAGCGCGGAACAATGAGCAGTTCTTC
TRBV27	-	TRBJ2-7	TRBD2	CASRLRLLAGGGGYEQYF	TGTGCCAGCAGGTTACGTCTACTAGCGGGAGGGGGGGGCTACGAGCAGTACTTC